Shown below are 20 T cell receptor beta chains from a single sample sequenced in a study of blood T cell repertoires in COVID-19. Only in-frame clones appear in the TCRdb table, and some are missing; sequencing was by immunoSEQ multiplex PCR. Altogether 200,000 to 250,000 clones are present, about 88% being singletons, with the ten largest covering 4% to 6%. The material sequenced was peripheral blood. These receptors all come from a woman between 35 and 50 years old with acute or convalescent COVID-19.

The chain has TRBV2 and TRBJ1-4; D is uncertain. The germline V gene encodes CDR1 SNHLY and CDR2 FYNNEI. Trimming took 2 bases from V and 7 from J, leaving 8 bases between them. The CDR3 length is 13 residues. The CDR3 DNA follows: TGTGCCAGCAGTGAAAGGTCGGGTGAAAAACTGTTTTTT. Its translation: CASSERSGEKLFF.

The rearrangement uses TRBV4-2 and TRBJ2-3, with 8 nucleotides matching TRBD2. The CDR3 runs to 14 residues. The ends lost 5 bases at V and 14 bases at J; junction bases unmatched: 15. CDR1 is LGHNA, CDR2 YNFKEQ, per germline. CDR3 protein: CASSEATTGGRWYF. As DNA, the CDR3 is TGTGCCAGCAGCGAGGCCACGACGGGGGGGCGATGGTATTTT.

The J gene is TRBJ1-1, the V gene TRBV6-1, with a possible D match to TRBD1 (6 bases). The CDR3 runs to 14 residues. The germline V gene encodes CDR1 MNHNS and CDR2 SASEGT. V was cut by 3 bases and J by 1 base, with 9 bases left in between. The CDR3 coding sequence is TGTGCCAGCAGTGAGAGGGGACAGAACACTGAAGCTTTCTTT. Protein sequence: CASSERGQNTEAFF.

This chain uses TRBV18 with TRBJ1-5; a possible D gene is TRBD1 (5 bases). Germline CDR1 and CDR2: KGHSH and LQKENI. This CDR3 spans 14 amino acids. V lost 3 bases, J lost 4 bases, and 10 bases lay in between. CDR3 nucleotides: TGTGCCAGCTCACCGCGGAGGGGTAATCAGCCCCAGCATTTT. It specifies CASSPRRGNQPQHF.

The CDR3 nucleotides read TGTGCCAGTAGTATAGATGGGGGACAGAGACCCTCTGGAAACACCATATATTTT. This translates into CASSIDGGQRPSGNTIYF. The gene calls are TRBV19 and TRBJ1-3; 7 bases line up with TRBD1. Germline assignment: CDR1 LNHDA and CDR2 SQIVND (reference sequence). The CDR3 has 18 amino acids. J was trimmed by 0 bases and V by 0 bases; bases with no gene match: 8.

The chain uses TRBV5-1 and TRBJ2-2; possibly TRBD1 for D (6 bases). This CDR3 has 16 amino acids. Germline values: CDR1 SGHRS, CDR2 YFSETQ. The ends were cut back, 3 bases at V and 4 bases at J, with 16 bases in the middle. This CDR3 is CASSSGRTVATGELFF. The CDR3 DNA sequence: TGCGCCAGCAGCTCCGGAAGGACAGTGGCCACCGGGGAGCTGTTTTTT. The whole variable domain, remainder taken from reference TRBV5-1 and TRBJ2-2, is KAGVTQTPRYLIKTRGQQVTLSCSPISGHRSVSWYQQTPGQGLQFLFEYFSETQRNKGNFPGRFSGRQFSNSRSEMNVSTLELGDSALYLCASSSGRTVATGELFFGEGSRLTVL.

The chain is built from TRBV5-1 and TRBJ1-2; no clear D gene. CDR3 size: 13 residues. Germline loops: CDR1 SGHRS, CDR2 YFSETQ. V lost 1 base to trimming and J lost 1 base, with 5 bases between them. The CDR3 region is CASSLIINYGYTF. CDR3 in DNA: TGCGCCAGCAGCTTGATCATTAACTATGGCTACACCTTC.

About this clone: This sample also contains other DNA sequences that code for the same CDR3. This rearrangement joins TRBV7-2 to TRBJ2-3; weak D call: TRBD2 (5 bases). The CDR3 covers 15 residues. The germline gives CDR1 SGHTA, CDR2 FQGNSA. V lost 5 bases, J lost 1 base, and 13 bases lay in between. This chain's CDR3 is CASSPERAGTDTQYF. CDR3 in DNA: TGTGCCAGCAGCCCTGAGAGAGCGGGCACAGATACGCAGTATTTT.

The rearrangement links TRBV9 to TRBJ2-1; TRBD2 aligns across 12 bases. The CDR3 totals 16 residues. V lost 4 bases to trimming and J lost 2 bases; unmatched junction nucleotides: 4. The germline gives CDR1 SGDLS, CDR2 YYNGEE. The CDR3: CASSSSGGAAYNEQFF. The DNA of the CDR3 is TGTGCCAGCAGCTCTAGCGGGGGGGCCGCCTACAATGAGCAGTTCTTC.

This sequence joins TRBV6-2 or TRBV6-3 and TRBJ2-1; no reliable D call. The germline V and J ends were trimmed by 1 base and 9 bases, with 4 bases remaining between them. CDR1 is MNHEY and CDR2 is SVGEGT in the germline V gene. The CDR3 runs 11 residues. CDR3 sequence reads: CASSYFGEQFF. The CDR3 DNA reads TGTGCCAGCAGTTACTTCGGTGAGCAGTTCTTC.

This chain links TRBV24-1 with TRBJ1-2; no firm D call. The CDR3 is made up of 18 amino acids. The germline gives CDR1 KGHDR, CDR2 SFDVKD. Trimming took off 5 bases at V and 2 bases at J, with 23 bases between the two ends. DNA of the CDR3: TGTGCCACCAGTGCAACCCCCGGGTCCATGGCCCCCAACTATGGCTACACCTTC. It translates to CATSATPGSMAPNYGYTF.

The V gene is TRBV9, the J gene TRBJ2-2; TRBD2 matches 8 bases. Germline CDR1 SGDLS, CDR2 YYNGEE. With 6 bases clipped from V and 2 bases from J, the junction kept 9 bases outside the gene matches. The CDR3 covers 16 residues. CDR3 sequence (DNA): TGTGCCAGCACTCAGGGCGGGGGGCTTAACACCGGGGAGCTGTTTTTT. Translating it yields CASTQGGGLNTGELFF.

The V and J genes are TRBV6-6 and TRBJ2-3, with 10 bases identical to TRBD1. Trimming cost V 10 bases and J 3 bases; bases outside gene matches: 4. Germline loops: CDR1 MNHNY, CDR2 SVGAGI (reference sequence). The CDR3 covers 13 residues. The CDR3 nucleotides are TGTGCCACACAGGGACAGGGGACAGATACGCAGTATTTT. This translates into CATQGQGTDTQYF.

The V and J genes are TRBV2 and TRBJ1-4, with unresolved D. CDR3 length: 14 amino acids. V shed 2 bases and J shed 8 bases, with 12 bases lying between them. Germline assignment: CDR1 SNHLY and CDR2 FYNNEI. The CDR3 DNA follows: TGTGCCAGCAGTGAACGCGTCTTCGGGGAAAAACTGTTTTTT. This translates into CASSERVFGEKLFF.

This clone occurred once. The chain joins TRBV2 to TRBJ1-2; TRBD1 matches 8 bases. Germline CDR1 reads SNHLY; CDR2 reads FYNNEI. The J segment lost 1 base and the V segment lost 8 bases, leaving 9 bases of the junction unmatched. The CDR3 contains 15 residues. This CDR3 is CASSPDRAVNYGYTF. The CDR3, as DNA: TGTGCCAGCTCCCCGGACAGGGCAGTTAACTATGGCTACACCTTC.

V and J are TRBV10-3 and TRBJ1-4, with D possibly matching TRBD1 (6 bases). CDR1 and CDR2 from the germline V gene are ENHRY and SYGVKD. CDR3 size: 13 residues. V gave up 0 bases and J gave up 12 bases, with 11 bases separating them. Here the CDR3 reads CAISESGAGELFF. In DNA form, the CDR3 reads TGTGCCATCAGTGAGTCGGGGGCCGGGGAACTGTTTTTT.

The chain is built from TRBV9 and TRBJ2-5, with TRBD2 matching over 9 bases. Germline CDR1 is SGDLS and CDR2 is YYNGEE. The V and J ends lost 3 bases and 3 bases, in that order; junction bases with no gene match: 3. The CDR3 length is 14 residues. The CDR3 nucleotides read TGTGCCAGCAGCGCTAGCGGGGTTAAAGAGACCCAGTACTTC. It yields the protein CASSASGVKETQYF.

This chain connects TRBV10-3 to TRBJ2-3; TRBD2 aligns across 10 bases. The J segment lost 5 bases and the V segment lost 5 bases, leaving 7 bases of the junction unmatched. The CDR3 is 15 amino acids. Germline CDR1 reads ENHRY; CDR2 reads SYGVKD. CDR3 region: CAISPSAGGLDTQYF. The DNA of the CDR3 is TGTGCCATCAGTCCGTCAGCGGGGGGGCTAGATACGCAGTATTTT.

V usage is TRBV5-4 and J usage is TRBJ2-1; the match to TRBD1 covers 7 bases. Germline CDR1 is SGHNT and CDR2 is YYREEE (reference sequence). CDR3 length: 16 amino acids. J was trimmed by 6 bases and V by 4 bases; bases with no gene match: 13. For the CDR3, the DNA is TGTGCCAGCAGCCCGGCCGAGGTGGGGACAGCCAATGAGCAGTTCTTC. Translated, it gives CASSPAEVGTANEQFF.

This clone was seen once. The rearrangement links TRBV12-3 or TRBV12-4 to TRBJ1-6, with TRBD1 as a possible D gene (6 bases). Trimming pared 5 bases from V and 10 bases from J, leaving 12 bases between. This CDR3 spans 13 amino acids. CDR3 sequence (DNA): TGTGCCAGCAGTATACAGGGAGAGTCACCCCTCCACTTT. Translated: CASSIQGESPLHF.